This entry features one T cell receptor (beta chain) sequence. Antigen specificity is unknown. This specimen belongs to a study of immune cell composition in non-small cell lung cancer. Overall study findings and caveats: About four fifths of squamous and around a third of adenocarcinoma cases had tumour-associated clones >0.5%. Tumour TCR-beta clonality showed no significant link to smoking pack-years. Tumour-reactive clones were not shown to match dominant in vivo tumour clones.

Clones were sequenced by immunoSEQ multiplex PCR, and TCRdb holds only the in-frame ones, with some missing. The sample records fewer than 6,500 clones, roughly 80% being singletons. The length of the CDR3 is 13 residues. Trimming pared 4 bases from V and 3 bases from J, leaving 9 bases between. Germline loops: CDR1 LGHNA, CDR2 YSLEER. Sequencing used lung tumor tissue. The receptor was derived from a human donor with non-small cell lung cancer. The chain links TRBV4-3 to TRBJ1-1, with D uncertain. This chain's CDR3 is CASSLRSDTEAFF. The CDR3 DNA follows: TGCGCCAGCAGCCTCCGGTCGGACACTGAAGCTTTCTTT.